A few counts support the clone carrying this T cell receptor beta chain. Its antigen is not known. In TCRdb, the 5' RACE reads were re-called with MiXCR into one record per CDR3 protein. The sample shows about 150,000 distinct CDR3 sequences, 40% to 50% of them seen only once. These data come from a study of CD8 T cells in ankylosing spondylitis. Study results and caveats: Significant enrichment of disease-linked clones was reported in matched ankylosing spondylitis synovial fluid.

The CDR3 totals 13 residues. The germline V and J ends were trimmed by 8 bases and 8 bases, with 18 bases remaining between them. Germline V gene sequence: CDR1 MNHEY, CDR2 SVGEGT. This chain joins TRBV6-2 or TRBV6-3 and TRBJ1-1; D gene ambiguous. The specimen sequenced was synovial fluid, either unsorted or a sorted T cell fraction (not recorded which). This TCR was recovered from a male donor with ankylosing spondylitis. In DNA, the CDR3 is TGTGCCAGCCAACACCGACTACCGGCAGAAGCTTTCTTT. Its protein product is CASQHRLPAEAFF.